A single sample is the source of the 25 T cell receptor beta chains below, sequenced in a study of blood T cell repertoires in COVID-19. The repertoire was sequenced with immunoSEQ multiplex PCR; TCRdb's copy has only in-frame clones and lacks some. The sample has about 200,000 clones, 80% seen once. The source material was peripheral blood. The receptors were sampled from a man in his sixties with acute or convalescent COVID-19.

This chain connects TRBV6-5 to TRBJ2-1; D might be TRBD2 (5 bases). Between the trimmed V and J ends, which lost 8 bases and 5 bases, there was a span of 16 bases. Per the germline V gene, CDR1 is MNHEY and CDR2 is SVGAGI. CDR3 length: 14 residues. The CDR3 nucleotides read TGTGCCAGCGGGGTGGCGGGTAGAGACAATGAGCAGTTCTTC. The encoded protein is CASGVAGRDNEQFF.

The chain recombines TRBV5-6 with TRBJ2-5; D might be TRBD2 (5 bases). The germline V gene has CDR1 SGHDT and CDR2 YYEEEE. The CDR3 is 15 residues long. Trimming shortened V by 1 base and J by 3 bases, and 13 bases separated the two germline ends. CDR3 nucleotide sequence: TGTGCCAGCAGCTTGTCAAAGAGGGCGAAAGAGACCCAGTACTTC. Its translation is CASSLSKRAKETQYF.

The rearrangement joins TRBV19 to TRBJ2-3; D is ambiguous. The V end was cut by 5 bases, the J end by 4 bases, with 10 bases between. Germline V gene data show CDR1 as LNHDA and CDR2 as SQIVND (reference sequence). This CDR3 is built from 13 residues. Written as DNA, the CDR3 is TGTGCCAGTAGTCCGCGATCCCCAGATACGCAGTATTTT. It codes for CASSPRSPDTQYF.

CDR3 sequence (DNA): TGTGCCAGCAGCTTTCCTGGTAAACGGGACAGGGCCCTTACTGAAGCTTTCTTT. It encodes CASSFPGKRDRALTEAFF. The rearrangement joins TRBV12-1 to TRBJ1-1; the D call TRBD1 from the table was never checked on the DNA. TRBV12-1 is labeled a pseudogene. The CDR3 contains 18 residues.

DNA for the CDR3: TGTGCCTGGCAGGGACAGGGAGCGGTCCAGCCCCAGCATTTT. Protein: CAWQGQGAVQPQHF. V usage is TRBV30 and J usage is TRBJ1-5; 9 bases fit TRBD1. J was trimmed by 7 bases and V by 5 bases; bases with no gene match: 9. The CDR3 extends over 14 amino acids. CDR1 and CDR2 from the germline V gene are GTSNPN and SVGIG (reference sequence).

The chain uses TRBV13 and TRBJ1-5; a possible D gene is TRBD1 (6 bases). The CDR3 consists of 13 residues. Per germline, CDR1 PRHDT and CDR2 FYEKMQ (reference sequence). V was clipped by 5 bases and J by 8 bases, with 13 bases between them. CDR3 sequence: CASSRGQFEPQHF. In nucleotides, the CDR3 is TGTGCCAGCAGCCGAGGACAGTTCGAGCCCCAGCATTTT.

The chain employs TRBV5-1 and TRBJ2-3; unclear D gene. The germline gives CDR1 SGHRS, CDR2 YFSETQ. Trimming removed 5 bases from V and 4 bases from J, with 11 bases in between. This CDR3 spans 13 amino acids. CDR3 protein: CASRSITADTQYF. DNA for the CDR3: TGCGCCAGCAGAAGCATCACCGCAGATACGCAGTATTTT.

V and J are TRBV27 and TRBJ1-2; 7 bases match TRBD1. Trimming took 6 bases from V and 4 from J; bases not matched to a gene: 14. The CDR3 has 16 residues. Germline assignment: CDR1 MNHEY and CDR2 SMNVEV (reference sequence). The CDR3 coding sequence is TGTGCCAGCAGAGAACAGGGGATTGTTGGGTTCTATGGCTACACCTTC. This gives the protein CASREQGIVGFYGYTF.

This clone was observed a few times. The chain couples TRBV25-1 to TRBJ1-5; 8 bases fit TRBD1. Germline loops: CDR1 MGHDK, CDR2 SYGVNS. V was clipped by 4 bases and J by 5 bases; unmatched bases: 4. The CDR3 totals 14 residues. CDR3 nucleotide sequence: TGTGCCAGCAGTGTAACAGGGGGAGATCAGCCCCAGCATTTT. Its translation is CASSVTGGDQPQHF. Supplemented by reference TRBV25-1 and TRBJ1-5, the full variable domain reads EADIYQTPRYLVIGTGKKITLECSQTMGHDKMYWYQQDPGMELHLIHYSYGVNSTEKGDLSSESTVSRIRTEHFPLTLESARPSHTSQYLCASSVTGGDQPQHFGDGTRLSIL.

This clone came up a few times. The V call is TRBV11-2, the J call TRBJ1-2, with 11 bases aligning to TRBD1. The CDR3 loop spans 13 amino acids. V lost 5 bases to trimming and J lost 6 bases; unmatched junction nucleotides: 2. Germline V CDR1 and CDR2: SGHAT, FQNNGV. The CDR3 region is CASSTGQGDGYTF. The CDR3 DNA sequence: TGTGCCAGCAGCACGGGACAGGGGGATGGCTACACCTTC. Complete variable domain (other parts from reference TRBV11-2 and TRBJ1-2): EAGVAQSPRYKIIEKRQSVAFWCNPISGHATLYWYQQILGQGPKLLIQFQNNGVVDDSQLPKDRFSAERLKGVDSTLKIQPAKLEDSAVYLCASSTGQGDGYTFGSGTRLTVV.

CDR3 loop: CASSWIGGNTEAFF. CDR3 nucleotide sequence: TGTGCCAGCAGCTGGATTGGGGGCAACACTGAAGCTTTCTTT. V and J are TRBV5-5 and TRBJ1-1; D is possibly TRBD1 (6 bases). V lost 3 bases, J lost 2 bases, and 11 bases lay in between. Germline V lookup: CDR1 SGHKS, CDR2 YYEKEE (reference sequence). This CDR3 contains 14 residues.

This chain links TRBV6-6 with TRBJ2-2; 8 nucleotides line up with TRBD1. V was clipped by 6 bases and J by 5 bases; unmatched bases: 5. Germline CDR1 is MNHNY and CDR2 is SVGAGI (reference sequence). This CDR3 is built from 14 residues. CDR3 sequence reads: CASRDRVGTGELFF. The CDR3 DNA sequence: TGTGCCAGCAGGGACAGGGTTGGGACCGGGGAGCTGTTTTTT.

This clone was seen a handful of times. CDR3 protein: CASSDQGNPSGYTF. The CDR3, as DNA: TGCGCCAGCAGCGATCAGGGTAATCCTTCTGGCTACACCTTC. V gene TRBV5-1 combines with J gene TRBJ1-2; a possible D gene is TRBD1 (5 bases). The CDR3 is made up of 14 amino acids. Trimming cost V 4 bases and J 7 bases, with 17 bases left between them. Germline V gene lookup returns CDR1 SGHRS and CDR2 YFSETQ. The full variable domain, with the rest looked up from reference TRBV5-1 and TRBJ1-2, is KAGVTQTPRYLIKTRGQQVTLSCSPISGHRSVSWYQQTPGQGLQFLFEYFSETQRNKGNFPGRFSGRQFSNSRSEMNVSTLELGDSALYLCASSDQGNPSGYTFGSGTRLTVV.

J is TRBJ1-1 and V is TRBV21-1; whether TRBD1, the table's D call, matches the DNA was not checked. TRBV21-1 is an annotated pseudogene. There are 17 residues in the CDR3. For the CDR3, the DNA is TGTGCCAGCAGCAGGCAGGCAAGGACAGGCATGAACACTGAAGCTTTCTTT. Its protein is CASSRQARTGMNTEAFF.

This chain links TRBV19 with TRBJ2-2; 11 bases agree with TRBD1. Germline CDR1 is LNHDA and CDR2 is SQIVND (reference sequence). The CDR3 length is 16 residues. V shed 6 bases and J 4 bases; nucleotides not matched to a gene: 7. CDR3 bases: TGTGCCAGTAGAGGGACAGGGGGTATAAGCACCGGGGAGCTGTTTTTT. Translated: CASRGTGGISTGELFF.

This sequence joins TRBV2 and TRBJ1-5; maybe TRBD1 (5 bases). This CDR3 is built from 14 residues. CDR1 is SNHLY, CDR2 FYNNEI, per germline. Trimming took 6 bases from V and 5 from J, leaving 14 bases between them. This CDR3 reads CASSVGTGDQPQHF. The CDR3 DNA reads TGTGCCAGCAGCGTTGGGACGGGGGATCAGCCCCAGCATTTT.

This clone was observed a few times. The V gene is TRBV30, the J gene TRBJ1-6; the match to TRBD1 covers 10 bases. V trimming: 2 bases; J trimming: 7 bases; junction bases outside the gene matches: 5. Germline values: CDR1 GTSNPN, CDR2 SVGIG (reference sequence). This CDR3 is 15 amino acids long. CDR3 sequence: CAWSTGQGPNSPLHF. The CDR3 DNA sequence: TGTGCCTGGAGTACGGGACAGGGGCCGAATTCACCCCTCCACTTT.

The chain has TRBV15 and TRBJ1-4, with unresolved D. V was shortened by 5 bases and J by 7 bases, with 14 bases between the two germline ends. The CDR3 is made up of 14 amino acids. CDR1 is LNHNV and CDR2 is YYDKDF in the germline V gene (reference sequence). CDR3 loop: CATSFLRGGEKLFF. DNA of the CDR3: TGTGCCACCAGCTTTCTGCGGGGTGGTGAAAAACTGTTTTTT.

The chain is built from TRBV7-6 and TRBJ2-1, with 14 bases aligning to TRBD2. V lost 2 bases to trimming and J lost 6 bases; unmatched junction nucleotides: 9. CDR3 length equals 18 residues. Germline assignment: CDR1 SGHVS and CDR2 FNYEAQ. CDR3 in amino acids: CASSLSILTSGRANEQFF. The CDR3, as DNA: TGTGCCAGCAGCTTATCCATCTTGACTAGCGGGAGGGCCAATGAGCAGTTCTTC.

The CDR3 reads CASSASSSGSGGELFF. For the CDR3, the DNA is TGTGCCAGCAGCGCCTCTTCTAGCGGATCGGGCGGGGAGCTGTTTTTT. J is TRBJ2-2 and V is TRBV7-7; 7 nucleotides match TRBD2. The CDR3 covers 16 residues. The V gene's germline CDR1 is SSHAT and CDR2 FNYEAQ (reference sequence). The V gene end was trimmed by 5 bases and the J gene end by 7 bases; junction bases not matched to a gene: 13.

V usage is TRBV4-3 and J usage is TRBJ2-6, with D hard to call. V lost 0 bases and J 4 bases, leaving 10 bases between the germline ends. Per the germline V gene, CDR1 is LGHNA and CDR2 is YSLEER. This CDR3 comprises 16 residues. The CDR3 DNA reads TGCGCCAGCAGCCAAGATGGCTCCCTCGGGGCCAACGTCCTGACTTTC. Protein product: CASSQDGSLGANVLTF.

The chain carries TRBV24-1 and TRBJ1-3, with TRBD1 as a possible D gene (6 bases). CDR3 length: 13 residues. Germline CDR1 and CDR2: KGHDR and SFDVKD. V shed 7 bases and J shed 2 bases, with 8 bases lying between them. CDR3 protein: CATRAGAGNTIYF. CDR3 sequence (DNA): TGTGCCACCAGGGCAGGGGCTGGAAACACCATATATTTT.

The genes are TRBV9 and TRBJ1-1, with 8 bases that match TRBD1. The CDR3 is made up of 16 amino acids. Germline V gene sequence: CDR1 SGDLS, CDR2 YYNGEE. The junction had 13 bases not matched to a gene; V was cut back by 4 bases and J by 5 bases. Here the CDR3 DNA reads TGTGCCAGCAGCACGTCCACGACAGGGGCACGGACTGAAGCTTTCTTT. Translated, it gives CASSTSTTGARTEAFF.

The V and J genes are TRBV21-1 and TRBJ2-3; the DNA was not used to check the table's D call, TRBD2. TRBV21-1 is a documented pseudogene. The CDR3 sequence is 19 residues long. CDR3 sequence: CASSKNRRTSGVSTDTQYF. CDR3 DNA sequence: TGTGCCAGCAGCAAAAATCGGAGGACTAGCGGGGTGAGCACAGATACGCAGTATTTT.

The chain is built from TRBV11-2 and TRBJ1-4; TRBD1 matches at 8 bases. The germline V gene has CDR1 SGHAT and CDR2 FQNNGV. V dropped 5 bases and J dropped 5; count of bases not matched to a gene: 7. The CDR3 loop spans 15 amino acids. The CDR3 DNA follows: TGTGCCAGCAGCCCCGACAGGGGACTGAATGAAAAACTGTTTTTT. This encodes CASSPDRGLNEKLFF.